A selection of T cell receptor beta chains follows, all from one sample in a study of OX40 agonist ivuxolimab in advanced cancers. The table came from immunoSEQ multiplex PCR; TCRdb's copy has only in-frame clones and leaves some out. The sample carries 80,000 to 100,000 clones, around nine tenths recorded once. Source: CD4+ or CD8+ T cells sorted from blood, taken in a trial of the OX40 agonist ivuxolimab. Source of these receptors: an adult with an advanced solid tumor such as melanoma, head and neck, liver or kidney cancer. The CDR3 runs from the conserved cysteine through the conserved F or W. The order of the fields is clone size, V gene, D gene, J gene, CDR3 DNA, CDR3 protein. The D gene is left open where the match is weak. Clone sizes are given selectively: once, few, many, or a class where the clone is expanded.

>.|TRBV9|.|TRBJ2-3
TGTGCCAGCAGCGGAAGGTCCCCCGGGGGCACAGATACGCAGTATTTT
CASSGRSPGGTDTQYF
>.|TRBV7-2|.|TRBJ1-2
TGTGCCAGCAGCTTAGCGCAACTATCAATTGGCTACACCTTC
CASSLAQLSIGYTF
>.|TRBV2|.|TRBJ1-3
TGTGCCAGCAGTGCCCGAGGGGATTTGGCTGGAAACACCATATATTTT
CASSARGDLAGNTIYF
>.|TRBV7-9|TRBD2|TRBJ2-3
TGTGCCAGCAGCTTCGCTAGCGGGAGAGCAGATACGCAGTATTTT
CASSFASGRADTQYF
>.|TRBV11-3|TRBD2|TRBJ2-1
TGTGCCAGCAGCTCCCGGACTAGCGGGCAAAATGAGCAGTTCTTC
CASSSRTSGQNEQFF
>.|TRBV2|.|TRBJ2-7
TGTGCCAGCACCCAGGGTAACAGCTACGAGCAGTACTTC
CASTQGNSYEQYF
>.|TRBV9|.|TRBJ2-1
TGTGCCAGCAGCCGCTTCGAGGGGTTTTCGGGCAATGAGCAGTTCTTC
CASSRFEGFSGNEQFF
>.|TRBV14|TRBD1|TRBJ1-1
TGTGCCAGCAGCCAAGAGGGACAGTTTTACATGAACACTGAAGCTTTCTTT
CASSQEGQFYMNTEAFF
>.|TRBV11-3|.|TRBJ2-2
TGTGCCAGCAGCCCGGGACGCCCTGGCGGGGAGCTGTTTTTT
CASSPGRPGGELFF
>.|TRBV6-5|TRBD2|TRBJ2-7
TGTGCCAGCAGCCCCGCTAGCGGGGTCTCCTACGAGCAGTACTTC
CASSPASGVSYEQYF
>.|TRBV29-1|.|TRBJ1-1
TGCAGCGTTGAAGAATGGTCCAGCACTGAAGCTTTCTTT
CSVEEWSSTEAFF
>.|TRBV5-1|TRBD2|TRBJ2-1
TGCGCCAGCAGCCCCCCCGGGACTAGCGACAATGAGCAGTTCTTC
CASSPPGTSDNEQFF
>.|TRBV18|.|TRBJ1-5
TGTGCCAGCTCACCAGGCTTCAATCAGCCCCAGCATTTT
CASSPGFNQPQHF
>.|TRBV30|.|TRBJ2-1
TGTGCCTGGGGGGCGGGGCAGCGCCACGAGGAGCAGTTCTTC
CAWGAGQRHEEQFF
>.|TRBV7-2|.|TRBJ2-1
TGTGCCAGCAGCTGGGTTGCGGGAGAGCAGTTCTTC
CASSWVAGEQFF
>.|TRBV29-1|.|TRBJ2-5
TGCAGCGTTGAAGATTGGGGATTGGGCGAGACCCAGTACTTC
CSVEDWGLGETQYF
>.|TRBV18|TRBD1|TRBJ1-2
TGTGCCAGCTCACCCGGGACAGACTATGGCTACACCTTC
CASSPGTDYGYTF
>.|TRBV10-1|.|TRBJ1-2
TGCGCCAGCAGAACAGGACAGATCTTTAACTATGGCTACACCTTC
CASRTGQIFNYGYTF
>.|TRBV2|TRBD1|TRBJ1-5
TGTGCCAGCAGTGGGACAGGGGGGAATCAGCCCCAGCATTTT
CASSGTGGNQPQHF
>.|TRBV29-1|TRBD1|TRBJ2-3
TGCAGCGGTGACAGGGGAACAGATACGCAGTATTTT
CSGDRGTDTQYF
>once|TRBV25-1|.|TRBJ2-1
TGTGCCAGCAGGGTTGCGGGATCGGACAATGAGCAGTTCTTC
CASRVAGSDNEQFF
>.|TRBV5-1|TRBD2|TRBJ2-5
TGCGCCAGCAGAGAGAATAGCGGGAGAGAGACCCAGTACTTC
CASRENSGRETQYF
>.|TRBV7-7|TRBD1|TRBJ2-3
TGTGCCAGCAGTCCTGGACAGGGCACAAATACGCAGTATTTT
CASSPGQGTNTQYF
>few|TRBV6-1|TRBD1|TRBJ1-5
TGTGCCAGCAGTGTTCCGGGACAGGGGCTCCTTAGCAATCAGCCCCAGCATTTT
CASSVPGQGLLSNQPQHF
>once|TRBV7-2|.|TRBJ2-2
TGTGCCAGCAGCCCTTATACTAACACCGGGGAGCTGTTTTTT
CASSPYTNTGELFF
>.|TRBV11-3|TRBD2|TRBJ2-2
TGTGCCAGCAGCTTAGTTGCTAGCGGGAACACCGGGGAGCTGTTTTTT
CASSLVASGNTGELFF
>.|TRBV5-4|.|TRBJ1-1
TGTGCCAGCAGTCGGACCGATAACACTGAAGCTTTCTTT
CASSRTDNTEAFF
>.|TRBV20-1|.|TRBJ2-3
TGCAGTGCTCCCCTTGGGGATACGCAGTATTTT
CSAPLGDTQYF
>.|TRBV19|.|TRBJ2-3
TGTGCCAGTAACCGGGGTACTAGCACAGATACGCAGTATTTT
CASNRGTSTDTQYF